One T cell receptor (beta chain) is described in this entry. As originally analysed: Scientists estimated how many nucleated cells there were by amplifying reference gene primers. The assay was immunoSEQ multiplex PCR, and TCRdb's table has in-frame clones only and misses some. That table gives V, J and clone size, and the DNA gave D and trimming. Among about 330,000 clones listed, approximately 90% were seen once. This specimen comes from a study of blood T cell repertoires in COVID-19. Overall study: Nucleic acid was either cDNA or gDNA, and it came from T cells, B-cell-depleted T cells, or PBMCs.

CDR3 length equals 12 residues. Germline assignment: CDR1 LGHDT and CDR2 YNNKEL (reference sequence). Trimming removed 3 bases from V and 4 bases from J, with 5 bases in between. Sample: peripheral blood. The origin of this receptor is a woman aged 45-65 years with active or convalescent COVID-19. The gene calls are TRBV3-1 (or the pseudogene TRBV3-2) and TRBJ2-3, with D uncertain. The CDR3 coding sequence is TGTGCCAGCAGCCAGGTAGCAGATACGCAGTATTTT. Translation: CASSQVADTQYF.